The present T cell receptor beta chain was sequenced within a study of shared clonotypes between healthy human individuals. Profiling relied on immunoSEQ multiplex PCR, and the TCRdb table lists in-frame clones only, not all of them. The sample lists 330,000 or so clones, around 72% occurring once. V lost 4 bases to trimming and J lost 3 bases, with 19 bases between them. This CDR3 has 16 amino acids. Germline-derived CDR1 and CDR2 are LNHDA and SQIVND (reference sequence). Specimen: memory CD4+ T cells sorted from blood. Documented subset: CD45RA-negative fraction. The chain employs TRBV19 and TRBJ2-7; D is possibly TRBD2 (6 bases). The source of this sequence is a man aged 25 to 40 in good health. The CDR3 DNA sequence: TGTGCCAGTAGTAGGGCCACGGGGGTTCGGATCTACGAGCAGTACTTC. Protein product: CASSRATGVRIYEQYF. Full variable domain (remainder filled in from reference TRBV19 and TRBJ2-7): DGGITQSPKYLFRKEGQNVTLSCEQNLNHDAMYWYRQDPGQGLRLIYYSQIVNDFQKGDIAEGYSVSREKKESFPLTVTSAQKNPTAFYLCASSRATGVRIYEQYFGPGTRLTVT.